The TCR beta chain under discussion was sequenced for a study of cytomegalovirus exposure and HLA in healthy donors. The CDR3 contains 13 residues. Germline V gives CDR1 MGHDK, CDR2 SYGVNS. V was cut by 6 bases and J by 9 bases, with 12 bases left in between. The repertoire was sequenced with immunoSEQ multiplex PCR; TCRdb's copy has only in-frame clones and lacks some. Seen here are over 100,000 clones, about 88% observed once, and the top ten hold 0.95% to 1.5%. Sequencing used PBMCs. The source of this sequence is a woman between 18 and 29 years old in good health and CMV-seronegative. V is TRBV25-1 and J is TRBJ1-6; weak D call: TRBD1 (5 bases). CDR3 loop: CASRGLKSSPLHF. The CDR3 bases are TGTGCCAGCAGGGGACTAAAAAGTTCACCCCTCCACTTT.